These T cell receptor beta chains were read from a single sample in a study of blood T cell repertoires in COVID-19. Profiling relied on immunoSEQ multiplex PCR, and the TCRdb table lists in-frame clones only, not all of them. The table has around 300,000 clones, 86% seen once. The material sequenced was peripheral blood. These receptors were taken from a woman in her 70s with COVID-19, enrolled during active disease. Both conserved end residues are part of each CDR3. Fields, in order: J gene, clone size, V gene, D gene, CDR3 DNA, CDR3 protein. A D gene is named only where the DNA matches it firmly. Some rows have no size entry. The others give once, few or many, or a class for an expanded clone.

j_call: TRBJ1-4
clone_size: -
v_call: TRBV28
d_call: TRBD1
cdr3_nt: TGTGCCAGCAGTCCTTCGGACAGGGGGCGAGGGGAAAAACTGTTTTTT
cdr3_aa: CASSPSDRGRGEKLFF

j_call: TRBJ2-7
clone_size: many
v_call: TRBV5-1
d_call: -
cdr3_nt: TGCGCCAGCAGCTACCTCCCCGCAGGGCCCGACGAGCAGTACTTC
cdr3_aa: CASSYLPAGPDEQYF

j_call: TRBJ2-7
clone_size: few
v_call: TRBV4-3
d_call: -
cdr3_nt: TGCGCCAGCAGCCAAGCCCTTTACGAGCAGTACTTC
cdr3_aa: CASSQALYEQYF

j_call: TRBJ2-5
clone_size: -
v_call: TRBV5-1
d_call: -
cdr3_nt: TGCGCCAGCAGCTTGTCGGCGGGGGCACAAGAGACCCAGTACTTC
cdr3_aa: CASSLSAGAQETQYF

j_call: TRBJ1-2
clone_size: -
v_call: TRBV7-9
d_call: -
cdr3_nt: TGTGCCAGCAGCTTTGAGGCAGTAACCTATGGCTACACCTTC
cdr3_aa: CASSFEAVTYGYTF

j_call: TRBJ2-1
clone_size: -
v_call: TRBV2
d_call: TRBD2
cdr3_nt: TGTGCCAGCATGGGGGGACTAGCGAAGGACAATGAGCAGTTCTTC
cdr3_aa: CASMGGLAKDNEQFF

j_call: TRBJ2-5
clone_size: -
v_call: TRBV2
d_call: TRBD1
cdr3_nt: TGTGCCAGCAGTCGACAGGGGGCAACAGAGACCCAGTACTTC
cdr3_aa: CASSRQGATETQYF

j_call: TRBJ2-2
clone_size: once
v_call: TRBV6-1
d_call: TRBD2
cdr3_nt: TGTGCCAGCAGTGAGAAGCGGGGGCGAGGAACCGGGGAGCTGTTTTTT
cdr3_aa: CASSEKRGRGTGELFF

j_call: TRBJ1-1
clone_size: -
v_call: TRBV29-1
d_call: -
cdr3_nt: TGCAGCGTTACAGGGTCCACTGAAGCTTTCTTT
cdr3_aa: CSVTGSTEAFF

j_call: TRBJ2-7
clone_size: -
v_call: TRBV11-2
d_call: TRBD2
cdr3_nt: TGTGCCAGCAGCTTCGGGGGGAAGACCTACGAGCAGTACTTC
cdr3_aa: CASSFGGKTYEQYF

j_call: TRBJ2-7
clone_size: -
v_call: TRBV28
d_call: -
cdr3_nt: TGTGCCAGCACCACCTTCGGGTACGAGCAGTACTTC
cdr3_aa: CASTTFGYEQYF

j_call: TRBJ2-4
clone_size: -
v_call: TRBV18
d_call: -
cdr3_nt: TGTGCCAGCTCACCACTAGCGGCGCAAGCCAAAAACATTCAGTACTTC
cdr3_aa: CASSPLAAQAKNIQYF

j_call: TRBJ2-1
clone_size: -
v_call: TRBV2
d_call: -
cdr3_nt: TGTGCCAGCAGTGAATCAGGGATCTACAATGAGCAGTTCTTC
cdr3_aa: CASSESGIYNEQFF

j_call: TRBJ1-5
clone_size: -
v_call: TRBV4-1
d_call: -
cdr3_nt: TGCGCCAGCAGCCAAGATCCCCCGGGACTCTATAGCAATCAGCCCCAGCATTTT
cdr3_aa: CASSQDPPGLYSNQPQHF

j_call: TRBJ1-5
clone_size: -
v_call: TRBV6-5
d_call: -
cdr3_nt: TGTGCCAGCAGCAGGTGGGGGGATGGCAATCAGCCCCAGCATTTT
cdr3_aa: CASSRWGDGNQPQHF

j_call: TRBJ2-7
clone_size: once
v_call: TRBV2
d_call: TRBD2
cdr3_nt: TGTGCCAGCAGTGAAGCGCTTATGGTAATAGCGGGGGGGCGCGAGCAGTACTTC
cdr3_aa: CASSEALMVIAGGREQYF

j_call: TRBJ2-1
clone_size: -
v_call: TRBV27
d_call: TRBD2
cdr3_nt: TGTGCCAGCAGCGCGGGGGGGACCTACAATGAGCAGTTCTTC
cdr3_aa: CASSAGGTYNEQFF

j_call: TRBJ2-7
clone_size: -
v_call: TRBV7-2
d_call: -
cdr3_nt: TGTGCCAGCTCGATGGGGGGGCTAGGATCCTACGAGCAGTACTTC
cdr3_aa: CASSMGGLGSYEQYF

j_call: TRBJ2-1
clone_size: -
v_call: TRBV4-1
d_call: TRBD1
cdr3_nt: TGCGCCAGCAGCCGAGACAGGGCTGGCAATGAGCAGTTCTTC
cdr3_aa: CASSRDRAGNEQFF

j_call: TRBJ2-7
clone_size: -
v_call: TRBV6-5
d_call: -
cdr3_nt: TGTGCCAGCAGTTACTCTCCTACCTACGAGCAGTACTTC
cdr3_aa: CASSYSPTYEQYF

j_call: TRBJ1-6
clone_size: -
v_call: TRBV6-4
d_call: -
cdr3_nt: TGTGCCAGCAGTGAGGGCAGGGGCTCCTATAATTCACCCCTCCACTTT
cdr3_aa: CASSEGRGSYNSPLHF

j_call: TRBJ1-1
clone_size: -
v_call: TRBV10-3
d_call: -
cdr3_nt: TGTGCCATCACCCGGGGGACTGAAGCTTTCTTT
cdr3_aa: CAITRGTEAFF

j_call: TRBJ1-2
clone_size: -
v_call: TRBV18
d_call: -
cdr3_nt: TGTGCCAGCTCGTCAGGCAGGCCCTATGGCTACACCTTC
cdr3_aa: CASSSGRPYGYTF

j_call: TRBJ1-5
clone_size: -
v_call: TRBV4-3
d_call: TRBD1
cdr3_nt: TGCGCCAGCAGCCGCCAGACAGGGTCAGAGCAGCCCCAGCATTTT
cdr3_aa: CASSRQTGSEQPQHF

j_call: TRBJ1-5
clone_size: -
v_call: TRBV4-1
d_call: TRBD1
cdr3_nt: TGCGCCAGCAGCCCCCGGGACAGGGGCCAGCCCCAGCATTTT
cdr3_aa: CASSPRDRGQPQHF

j_call: TRBJ2-5
clone_size: -
v_call: TRBV19
d_call: TRBD2
cdr3_nt: TGTGCCAGCTATAGCGGGGCCCAAGAGACCCAGTACTTC
cdr3_aa: CASYSGAQETQYF

j_call: TRBJ1-2
clone_size: -
v_call: TRBV6-6
d_call: -
cdr3_nt: TGTGCCAGCAGGCGTACAGGGACCTATGGCTACACCTTC
cdr3_aa: CASRRTGTYGYTF

j_call: TRBJ2-3
clone_size: -
v_call: TRBV27
d_call: TRBD2
cdr3_nt: TGTGCCAGCAGTTTATACGGGGGGGCCACAGATACGCAGTATTTT
cdr3_aa: CASSLYGGATDTQYF

j_call: TRBJ2-5
clone_size: -
v_call: TRBV23-1
d_call: TRBD1
cdr3_nt: TGCGCCAGCAGTCAGGGGACAGGGGGCGCAGGTGAGACCCAGTACTTC
cdr3_aa: CASSQGTGGAGETQYF

j_call: TRBJ1-6
clone_size: -
v_call: TRBV27
d_call: -
cdr3_nt: TGTGCCAGCAGTTCATTAGGTCGGGGTGGGTCACCCCTCCACTTT
cdr3_aa: CASSSLGRGGSPLHF